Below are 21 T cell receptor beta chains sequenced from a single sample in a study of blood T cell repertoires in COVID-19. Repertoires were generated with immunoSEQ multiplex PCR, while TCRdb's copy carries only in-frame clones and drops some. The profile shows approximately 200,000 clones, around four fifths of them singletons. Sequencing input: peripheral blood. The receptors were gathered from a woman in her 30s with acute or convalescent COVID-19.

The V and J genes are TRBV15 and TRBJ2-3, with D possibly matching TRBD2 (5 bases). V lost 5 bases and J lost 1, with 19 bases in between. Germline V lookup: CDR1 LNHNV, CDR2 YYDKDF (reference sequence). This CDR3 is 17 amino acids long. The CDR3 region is CATSSSAGVGGTDTQYF. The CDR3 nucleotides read TGTGCCACCAGCTCGTCCGCCGGCGTCGGGGGCACAGATACGCAGTATTTT.

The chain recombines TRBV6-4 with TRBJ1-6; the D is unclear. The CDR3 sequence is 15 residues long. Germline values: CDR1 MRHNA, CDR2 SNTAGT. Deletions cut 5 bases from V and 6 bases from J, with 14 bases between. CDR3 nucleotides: TGTGCCAGCAGTCCCGAGGGCGCCGGTAATTCACCCCTCCACTTT. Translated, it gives CASSPEGAGNSPLHF.

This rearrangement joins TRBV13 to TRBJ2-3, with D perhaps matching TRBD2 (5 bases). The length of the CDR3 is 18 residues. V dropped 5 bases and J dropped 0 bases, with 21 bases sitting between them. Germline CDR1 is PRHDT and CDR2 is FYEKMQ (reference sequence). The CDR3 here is CASSRRPNGVASTDTQYF. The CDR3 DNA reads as TGTGCCAGCAGCCGCCGCCCCAACGGGGTAGCTAGCACAGATACGCAGTATTTT.

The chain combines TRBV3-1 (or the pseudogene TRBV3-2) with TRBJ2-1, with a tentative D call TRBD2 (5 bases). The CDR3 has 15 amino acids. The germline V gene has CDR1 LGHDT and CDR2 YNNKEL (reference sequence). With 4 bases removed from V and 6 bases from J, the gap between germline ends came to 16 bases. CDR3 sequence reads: CASSPSPTLSNEQFF. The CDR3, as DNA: TGTGCCAGCAGCCCTAGCCCGACCCTCTCCAATGAGCAGTTCTTC.

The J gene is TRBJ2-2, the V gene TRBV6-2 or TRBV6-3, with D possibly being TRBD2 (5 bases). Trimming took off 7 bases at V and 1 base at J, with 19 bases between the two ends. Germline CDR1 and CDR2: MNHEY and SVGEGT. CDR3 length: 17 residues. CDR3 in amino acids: CASTPHARGMNTGELFF. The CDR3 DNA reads TGTGCCAGCACCCCCCACGCGAGAGGGATGAACACCGGGGAGCTGTTTTTT.

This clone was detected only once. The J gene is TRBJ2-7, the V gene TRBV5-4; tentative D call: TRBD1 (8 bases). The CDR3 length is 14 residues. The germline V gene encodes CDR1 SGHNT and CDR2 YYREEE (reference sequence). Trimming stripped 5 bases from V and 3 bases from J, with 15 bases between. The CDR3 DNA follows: TGTGCCAGCAGGGTTACAGGGGGGGGCTACGAGCAGTACTTC. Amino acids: CASRVTGGGYEQYF.

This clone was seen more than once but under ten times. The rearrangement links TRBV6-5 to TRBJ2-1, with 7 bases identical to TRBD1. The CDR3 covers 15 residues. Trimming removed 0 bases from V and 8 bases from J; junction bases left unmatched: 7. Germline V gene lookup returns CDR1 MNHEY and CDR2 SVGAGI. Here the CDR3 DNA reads TGTGCCAGCAGTTACTCTGTCAGGGGGTACGATGAGCAGTTCTTC. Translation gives CASSYSVRGYDEQFF.

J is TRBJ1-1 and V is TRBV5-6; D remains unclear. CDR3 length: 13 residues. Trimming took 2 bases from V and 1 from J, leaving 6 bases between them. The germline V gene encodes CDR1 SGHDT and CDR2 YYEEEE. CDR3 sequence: CASSFGANTEAFF. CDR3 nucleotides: TGTGCCAGCAGCTTCGGTGCGAACACTGAAGCTTTCTTT.

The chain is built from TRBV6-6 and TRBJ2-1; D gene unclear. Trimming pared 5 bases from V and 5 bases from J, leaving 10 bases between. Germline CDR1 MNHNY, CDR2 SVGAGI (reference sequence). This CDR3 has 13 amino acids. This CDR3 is CASSTSDNNEQFF. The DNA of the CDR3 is TGTGCCAGCAGTACCTCTGACAACAATGAGCAGTTCTTC.

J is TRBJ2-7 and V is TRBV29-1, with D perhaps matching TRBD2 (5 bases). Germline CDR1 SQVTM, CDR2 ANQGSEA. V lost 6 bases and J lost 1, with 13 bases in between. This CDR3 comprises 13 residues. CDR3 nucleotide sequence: TGCAGCGTCGAACGACCGGGGTCCTACGAGCAGTACTTC. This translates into CSVERPGSYEQYF.

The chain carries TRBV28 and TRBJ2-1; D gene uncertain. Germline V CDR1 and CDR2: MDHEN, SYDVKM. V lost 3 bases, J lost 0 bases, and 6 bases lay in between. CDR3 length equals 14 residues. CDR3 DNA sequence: TGTGCCAGCAGTTTCGCAGGCTCCTACAATGAGCAGTTCTTC. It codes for CASSFAGSYNEQFF.

The CDR3: CASRRQGANPRIEYEQYF. The DNA of the CDR3 is TGTGCCAGCAGACGACAGGGGGCCAATCCCCGAATTGAATACGAGCAGTACTTC. The chain couples TRBV27 to TRBJ2-7; TRBD1 matches at 10 bases. Germline-derived CDR1 and CDR2 are MNHEY and SMNVEV (reference sequence). The V segment lost 6 bases and the J segment 4 bases; nucleotides outside the gene matches: 18. The length of the CDR3 is 18 residues.

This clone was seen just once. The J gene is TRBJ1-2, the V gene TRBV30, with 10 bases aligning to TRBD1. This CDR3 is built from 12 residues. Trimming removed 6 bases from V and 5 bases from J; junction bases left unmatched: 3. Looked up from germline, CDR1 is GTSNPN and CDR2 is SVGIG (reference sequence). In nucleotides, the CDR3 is TGTGCCTGCGCGGGACAGGGGTATGGCTACACCTTC. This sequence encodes CACAGQGYGYTF.

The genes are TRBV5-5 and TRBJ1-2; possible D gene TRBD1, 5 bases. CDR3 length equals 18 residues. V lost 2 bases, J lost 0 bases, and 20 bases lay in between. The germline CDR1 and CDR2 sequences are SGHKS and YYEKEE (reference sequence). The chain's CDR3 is CASSLVRAGQTANYGYTF. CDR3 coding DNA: TGTGCCAGCAGCTTAGTCCGAGCAGGGCAGACAGCTAACTATGGCTACACCTTC.

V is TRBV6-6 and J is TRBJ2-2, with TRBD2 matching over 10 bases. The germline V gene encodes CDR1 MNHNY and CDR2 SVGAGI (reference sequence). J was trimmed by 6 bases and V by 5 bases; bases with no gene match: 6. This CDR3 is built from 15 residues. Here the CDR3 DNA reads TGTGCCAGCAGTCTATCCGGGACTAGCGCCGGGGAGCTGTTTTTT. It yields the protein CASSLSGTSAGELFF.

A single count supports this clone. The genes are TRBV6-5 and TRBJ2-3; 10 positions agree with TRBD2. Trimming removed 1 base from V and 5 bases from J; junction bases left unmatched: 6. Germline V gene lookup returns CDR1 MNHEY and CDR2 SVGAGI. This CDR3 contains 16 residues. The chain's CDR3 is CASSYLLAGSRDTQYF. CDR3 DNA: TGTGCCAGCAGTTACTTACTAGCGGGAAGTAGAGATACGCAGTATTTT.

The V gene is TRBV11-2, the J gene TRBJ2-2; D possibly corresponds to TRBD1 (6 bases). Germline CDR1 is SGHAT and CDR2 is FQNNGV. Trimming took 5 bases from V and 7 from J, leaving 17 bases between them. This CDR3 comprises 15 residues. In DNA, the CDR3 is TGTGCCAGCAGCCCCGGACAGAGGGACGGCGGGGAGCTGTTTTTT. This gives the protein CASSPGQRDGGELFF. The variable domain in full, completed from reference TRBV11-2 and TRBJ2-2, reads EAGVAQSPRYKIIEKRQSVAFWCNPISGHATLYWYQQILGQGPKLLIQFQNNGVVDDSQLPKDRFSAERLKGVDSTLKIQPAKLEDSAVYLCASSPGQRDGGELFFGEGSRLTVL.

The CDR3 bases are TGTGCCAGCAGCAGGGACTTAAGCTCCTACGAGCAGTACTTC. This encodes CASSRDLSSYEQYF. V gene TRBV6-2 or TRBV6-3 combines with J gene TRBJ2-7, with a possible D match to TRBD2 (6 bases). The germline gives CDR1 MNHEY, CDR2 SVGEGT. CDR3 length: 14 residues. V lost 6 bases and J lost 0, with 12 bases in between.

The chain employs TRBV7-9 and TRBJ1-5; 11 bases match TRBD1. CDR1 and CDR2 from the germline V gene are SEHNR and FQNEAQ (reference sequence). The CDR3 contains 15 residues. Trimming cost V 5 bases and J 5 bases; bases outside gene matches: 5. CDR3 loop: CASSPGQGVYQPQHF. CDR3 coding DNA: TGTGCCAGCAGCCCGGGACAGGGGGTGTATCAGCCCCAGCATTTT.

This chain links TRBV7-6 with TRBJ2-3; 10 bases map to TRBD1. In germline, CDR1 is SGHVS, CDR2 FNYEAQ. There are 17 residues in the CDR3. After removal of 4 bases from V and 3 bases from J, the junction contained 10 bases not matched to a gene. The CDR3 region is CASSSRDRGWRTDTQYF. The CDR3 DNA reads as TGTGCCAGCAGCTCCCGGGACAGGGGATGGAGAACAGATACGCAGTATTTT.

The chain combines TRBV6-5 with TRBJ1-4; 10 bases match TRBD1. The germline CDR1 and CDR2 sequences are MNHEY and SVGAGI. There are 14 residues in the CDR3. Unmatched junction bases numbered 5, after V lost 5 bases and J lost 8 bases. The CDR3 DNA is TGTGCCAGCAGTAACCGGGACAGGGGCGAAAAACTGTTTTTT. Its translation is CASSNRDRGEKLFF.